The rows below give T cell receptor beta chains drawn from one sample of a study of blood T cell repertoires in COVID-19. Repertoires were generated with immunoSEQ multiplex PCR, while TCRdb's copy carries only in-frame clones and drops some. The sample gives around 56,000 clones, around nine tenths of which show up once; roughly 15% is in the top ten. The sample taken for sequencing was peripheral blood. The source of these receptors is a man older than 75 with acute or convalescent COVID-19. CDR3s include the opening cysteine and the closing phenylalanine or tryptophan. Clone size is given for some rows only: seen once, a few or many times, or a class if the clone is expanded.

size	length	V	CDR3
NA	15	TRBV18	CASSPRTGNNSPLHF
few	16	TRBV5-1	CASSLGRQGLSYEQYF
few	15	TRBV6-6	CASTGTRGSTYGYTF
NA	14	TRBV7-2	CASSQQGTDTEAFF
NA	18	TRBV19	CASSAGQVYSAGANVLTF
NA	15	TRBV6-4	CASSEGKGQNSPLHF
NA	15	TRBV15	CATSREARGGGKLFF
NA	16	TRBV5-5	CASSLAWGPGANVLTF
NA	13	TRBV4-1	CASSQDPDQPQHF
NA	14	TRBV14	CASSQELRGTEAFF
NA	14	TRBV30	CAWSVAPGGKPQHF
NA	15	TRBV11-2	CASSLVASYNSPLHF
NA	15	TRBV6-5	CASSKGAEAGNTIYF
NA	15	TRBV5-1	CASSPGFVGIDEQFF
NA	13	TRBV7-7	CASRQGATGELFF
NA	15	TRBV5-1	CASSLGQGAVNIQYF
NA	12	TRBV7-9	CASSLGGYGYTF
NA	15	TRBV5-4	CASSPSRQTAYEQYF
NA	15	TRBV2	CASKFDRVGSSPLHF
NA	12	TRBV2	CASGKGPGGYTF
NA	13	TRBV30	CAGGYLGGTEAFF
NA	14	TRBV5-1	CASSLEPSNTEAFF
NA	15	TRBV27	CASSLGGNSNQPQHF
NA	15	TRBV19	CASSLGTAYNSPLHF
once	17	TRBV4-2	CASSQGASGTSGGSQYF